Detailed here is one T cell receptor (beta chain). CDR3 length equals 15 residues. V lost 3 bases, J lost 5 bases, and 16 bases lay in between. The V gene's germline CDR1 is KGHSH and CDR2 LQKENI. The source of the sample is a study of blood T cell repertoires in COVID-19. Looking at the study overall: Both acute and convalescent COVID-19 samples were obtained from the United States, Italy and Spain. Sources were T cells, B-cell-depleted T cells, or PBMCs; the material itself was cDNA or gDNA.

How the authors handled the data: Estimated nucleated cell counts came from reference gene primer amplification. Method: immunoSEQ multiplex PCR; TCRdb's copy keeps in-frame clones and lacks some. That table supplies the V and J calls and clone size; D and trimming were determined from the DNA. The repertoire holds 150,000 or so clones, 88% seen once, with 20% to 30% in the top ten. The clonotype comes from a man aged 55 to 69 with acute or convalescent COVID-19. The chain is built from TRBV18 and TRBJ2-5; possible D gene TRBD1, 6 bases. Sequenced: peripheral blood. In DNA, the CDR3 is TGTGCCAGCTCACCCCTACAGGGAATGGGGGAGACCCAGTACTTC. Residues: CASSPLQGMGETQYF.